This T cell receptor beta chain was documented in a study of chemoradiotherapy in HPV16-positive cancers. About this clone: Its antigen is undetermined.

Over chemoradiotherapy, repertoires were sampled more than once. The method was immunoSEQ multiplex PCR; TCRdb's version includes in-frame clones alone and lacks a portion of them. The sample includes around 62,000 clones, around nine tenths of them seen just once. The V gene lost 1 base and the J gene lost 7 bases, with 12 bases spanning the gap. CDR1 and CDR2 (germline): SGHRS, YFSETQ. The CDR3 is 14 amino acids. Whole-study results and caveats: HPV-responsive T-cell expansion during chemoradiotherapy was linked to improved recurrence-free survival in HPV16-positive patients.

This material consisted of blood, taken from a patient who underwent chemoradiotherapy. This TCR was sampled from a human donor with HPV-associated anogenital cancer. This chain joins TRBV5-1 and TRBJ1-5; D not resolved. This CDR3 reads CASSLFGEEQPQHF. The CDR3 region has the DNA TGCGCCAGCAGCTTGTTCGGAGAGGAGCAGCCCCAGCATTTT.